This T cell receptor beta chain was recorded in a study of shared clonotypes between healthy human individuals (dated by TCRdb to 2020 to 2022). As for the study more broadly: The cohort comprised a couple of women and a few men aged 18 to 49 years. To increase sequencing depth and limit assay-specific biases, TCR repertoire library preparation and sequencing were carried out by different laboratories using diverse techniques. Blood TCR repertoires of several healthy adults were deeply sequenced to estimate repertoire size and the extent of clonotype sharing between individuals. Per donor, leukapheresis produced somewhere between about 0.8 and 9 billion PBMCs. Per donor, three plates each were used for CD4 naive and CD4 memory, two for CD8 naive, and one for CD8 memory. Overall study results and their limits: Compared with non-shared clonotypes, the clonotypes found in all four sorted-subset donors had higher generation probabilities. Incomplete sequencing was indicated by rarefaction of sorted-subset datasets, despite the large sequencing depth. Sampling was restricted to blood, and TCR repertoires in tissues likely differ from the TCR repertoires found in blood. Because the study included a small number of donors, the genetic and exposure-history diversity represented was limited. Sharing across a few donors was observed for about 5% of naive CD4, about 3.2% of naive CD8, about 2.3% of memory CD4, and roughly 0.43% of memory CD8 clonotypes. Pairwise subsampling indicated that sequencing depth was expected to affect the degree of clonotype sharing among donors. Naive subsets generally had larger estimated clonotype richness than memory subsets.

Using the deep immunoSEQ assay, multiplex PCR amplified TCR CDR3 regions from genomic DNA. Genomic DNA extracted from each cell subset was distributed evenly over all wells of several immunoSEQ 96-well plates, and each plate served as one replicate. For sorted subsets, each replicate PCR was loaded with roughly 190 ng genomic DNA, equivalent to some 31,000 T cell genomes. The purified libraries were quantified using a Qubit 3.0 fluorometer, sized with a Bioanalyzer 2100, and then quantified again using the KAPA Library Quantification kit. Every immunoSEQ 96-well plate was sequenced on a separate single-read 150-cycle Illumina NextSeq 550 flow cell. The authors' analysis ran thus. Because the immunoSEQ output included only junctional sequences and no quality scores, the filtering could not be the same as the filtering used for full-length reads. To assign V/J genes and CDR3, sequences were annotated against IMGT germline references using PyIR, a Python wrapper for IgBLAST v1.9. Reads were removed for weak V/J assignments (E-value above 1e-6), missing CDR3, stop codons, out-of-frame junctions, or ambiguous translated residues. V3J clonotypes were defined by identical inferred V gene, J gene, and CDR3 amino acid sequence. Percentage overlap between repertoires was computed as shared unique clonotypes divided by the size of the smaller repertoire. Three approaches were used to assess repertoire richness: RTK rarefaction, the Chao1 estimator, and Recon v2.1 estimates of unobserved clonotypes. Generation probabilities for all TCRbeta clonotypes obtained by the gDNA method from a handful of donors were computed using OLGA. What TCRdb holds here is the immuneACCESS table cut down to in-frame rearrangements. Part of the clones is not present; checked against another copy, under half of the missing clones reflect an unresolved V gene, and the others are unexplained. That table is the source of V, J and clone size, and D and trimming were worked out from the DNA. The sample table holds approximately 2.3 million clones, of which 85% to 95% were seen once. Of the sample, about 0.39% is held by the ten largest clones.

Healthy HIV-negative adults with no recently reported acute infections or vaccinations were included as donors. Every donor was a Caucasian adult living in Nashville, Tennessee, USA. CD4+ T cells were enriched by magnetic negative selection; naive cells were then positively selected on CD45RA, and the negative fraction formed the memory subset. Blood was collected by leukapheresis, and PBMCs were isolated by Ficoll-Histopaque density gradient centrifugation and then cryopreserved in liquid nitrogen vapor phase. Analytical flow cytometry was used to check the purity and quantity of each magnetically sorted T cell population. From each sorted fraction, genomic DNA was isolated and quantified by UV absorbance on a Nanodrop 2000c. The CDR3 numbers 18 residues from cysteine through phenylalanine. The sequence is cut down to CDR3 DNA, 54 bases in frame from base 1. The germline V gene yields SGHDT for CDR1 and YYEEEE for CDR2. Ends trimmed: V by 0 bases, J by 4 bases; bases unmatched to a gene: 10.

Note on this clone: What this receptor recognizes is not known. Base qualities are not at hand, and no much larger clone is one base apart.

The sequence links TRBV5-6 to TRBJ1-2; the central 12 bases match TRBD1. The material sequenced was naive CD4+ T cells from PBMCs. Sample cell subset or site, as interpreted from the label and publication: CD45RA+ positively selected. The TCR comes from a man younger than 35 in good health. Some clones in this sample may be carry-over from other donors' samples. The encoded CDR3 is CASSLAGGQGALFYGYTF. The bases read TGTGCCAGCAGCTTGGCCGGGGGACAGGGGGCCCTTTTCTATGGCTACACCTTC.